These 3 T cell receptor beta chains were all obtained from the same sample, sequenced in a study of T cell changes during pregnancy in multiple sclerosis. Sequencing used immunoSEQ multiplex PCR; TCRdb keeps in-frame clones, though not all of them. The sample contains roughly 100,000 clones, roughly 93% of which appear only once. Here the sequenced sample was peripheral blood, taken after pregnancy. The receptor source for this set is a female donor with multiple sclerosis, enrolled in a pregnancy study.

This clone was detected once. The sample carries other DNA sequences with the same CDR3. V and J are TRBV7-2 and TRBJ2-1; TRBD2 agrees at 7 bases. Germline assignment: CDR1 SGHTA and CDR2 FQGNSA. Trimming removed 1 base from V and 3 bases from J; junction bases left unmatched: 6. This CDR3 comprises 16 residues. This CDR3 is CASSLVRLAVYNEQFF. In DNA form, the CDR3 reads TGTGCCAGCAGCTTAGTTCGGCTAGCGGTCTACAATGAGCAGTTCTTC.

V usage is TRBV4-3 and J usage is TRBJ1-2; D perhaps matches TRBD1 (6 bases). Looked up from germline, CDR1 is LGHNA and CDR2 is YSLEER. This CDR3 comprises 15 residues. With 0 bases removed from V and 4 bases from J, the gap between germline ends came to 12 bases. The CDR3 bases are TGCGCCAGCAGCCAAGATCTATACAGGGTCTATGGCTACACCTTC. This gives the protein CASSQDLYRVYGYTF.

The J gene is TRBJ2-1, the V gene TRBV9; TRBD2 matches 10 bases. Trimming removed 0 bases from V and 8 bases from J; junction bases left unmatched: 5. This CDR3 is built from 15 residues. The V gene's germline CDR1 is SGDLS and CDR2 YYNGEE. Here the CDR3 reads CASSVDFSGGYEQFF. The CDR3 nucleotides are TGTGCCAGCAGCGTAGATTTTAGCGGGGGGTATGAGCAGTTCTTC.